The clone carrying this TCR beta chain was observed a few times. Its antigen is unknown. A much larger clone lies a single base off, so this may be a read error. This sample was taken from a study of T cells in Graves' hyperthyroidism and ophthalmopathy. Regarding the study as a whole: Most thyroid clonotypes expanded above 0.001 were also detected in blood.

Every diagnosis used clinical symptoms, serum thyroxine and TRAb, thyroid ultrasound and orbital computed tomography. V lost 3 bases and J lost 6, with 9 bases in between. CDR1 is SGHNT and CDR2 is YYREEE in the germline V gene (reference sequence). The CDR3 extends over 13 amino acids. Using RNA transcripts as the source, TCR beta CDR3 regions were amplified. Carried out on the TCR CDR3, a first-round RT-PCR used the HTBI primer set. TCRdb independently ran MiXCR on the multiplex PCR reads; one entry per CDR3 protein. The sample lists 450,000 to 700,000 distinct CDR3 sequences; 46% were seen once. Sequencing was performed on peripheral blood or thyroid tissue (not recorded which). This rearrangement joins TRBV5-4 to TRBJ2-2; D not certain. This receptor was identified in an adult woman with Graves' disease, either hyperthyroidism or ophthalmopathy (not recorded which). This chain's CDR3 is CASSSVLPGELFF. In DNA form, the CDR3 reads TGTGCCAGCAGCTCGGTTTTGCCCGGGGAGCTGTTTTTT.